This entry concerns a single T cell receptor (beta chain). Antigen specificity is unknown. These data come from a study of T cell repertoires in cytomegalovirus infection. One entry per CDR3 protein, called by TCRdb with MiXCR from the reads. The sample lists about 600,000 distinct CDR3 sequences; 24% were seen once. Study-wide results and limits: Within the response measured ex vivo, HLA-C-restricted CMV-specific TCR beta clonotypes were dominant.

The CDR3 length is 14 residues. The J segment lost 9 bases and the V segment lost 4 bases, leaving 11 bases of the junction unmatched. In germline, CDR1 is SEHNR, CDR2 FQNEAQ (reference sequence). The V call is TRBV7-9, the J call TRBJ1-1, with 7 bases that match TRBD1. The specimen sequenced was CD8+ T cells from PBMCs. The receptor was derived from a human donor in good health (CMV status not recorded). Some clones in this sample may be carry-over from other donors' samples. As DNA, the CDR3 is TGTGCCAGCAGCTCCCGGACAGGCTGGCCCCAAGCTTTCTTT. Translating gives CASSSRTGWPQAFF.